This T cell receptor (beta chain) was retrieved from a study of blood T cell repertoires in COVID-19. In the study overall: The United States, Italy and Spain supplied acute and convalescent COVID-19 samples. T cells, B-cell-depleted T cells, or PBMCs supplied cDNA or gDNA.

Authors' processing steps: Counts of nucleated cells, estimated from reference gene primer amplification, were obtained. Assay: immunoSEQ multiplex PCR; the TCRdb copy retains only in-frame clones and omits some. V, J and clone size are taken as reported in that table, and D and trimming were inferred from the DNA itself. This sample carries more than 80,000 clones, approximately 86% of them seen once, and the ten largest clones take approximately 1.6%. Germline assignment: CDR1 DFQATT and CDR2 SNEGSKA (reference sequence). V shed 3 bases, J shed 3 bases, and the junction held 28 bases outside the gene matches. CDR3 length: 22 amino acids.

The clonotype originates from an elderly man with acute or convalescent COVID-19. The rearrangement uses TRBV20-1 and TRBJ2-3, with 9 bases lining up with TRBD2. The sample was peripheral blood. The CDR3 here is CSASAGAGAETNSGRGTDTQYF. CDR3 DNA sequence: TGCAGTGCTAGTGCAGGGGCGGGGGCTGAAACGAATAGCGGGAGAGGTACAGATACGCAGTATTTT.